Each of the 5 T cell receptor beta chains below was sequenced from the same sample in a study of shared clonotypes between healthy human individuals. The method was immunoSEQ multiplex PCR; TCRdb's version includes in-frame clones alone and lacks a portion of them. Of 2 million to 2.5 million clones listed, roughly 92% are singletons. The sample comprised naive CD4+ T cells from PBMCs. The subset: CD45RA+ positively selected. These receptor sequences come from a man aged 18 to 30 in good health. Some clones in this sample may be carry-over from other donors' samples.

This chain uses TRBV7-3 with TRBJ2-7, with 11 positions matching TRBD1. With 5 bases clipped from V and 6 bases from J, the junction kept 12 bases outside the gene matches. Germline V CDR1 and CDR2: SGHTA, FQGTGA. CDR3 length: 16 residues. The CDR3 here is CASSPQDRGLRGEQYF. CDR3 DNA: TGTGCCAGCAGCCCCCAGGACAGGGGGCTAAGGGGCGAGCAGTACTTC. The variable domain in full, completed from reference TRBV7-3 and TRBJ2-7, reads GAGVSQTPSNKVTEKGKYVELRCDPISGHTALYWYRQSLGQGPEFLIYFQGTGAADDSGLPNDRFFAVRPEGSVSTLKIQRTERGDSAVYLCASSPQDRGLRGEQYFGPGTRLTVT.

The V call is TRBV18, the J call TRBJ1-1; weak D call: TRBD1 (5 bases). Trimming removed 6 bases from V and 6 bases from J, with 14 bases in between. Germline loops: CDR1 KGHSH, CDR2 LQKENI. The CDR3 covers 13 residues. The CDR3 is CASSGRGHSEAFF. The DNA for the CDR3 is TGTGCCAGCTCGGGCAGAGGACACTCTGAAGCTTTCTTT.

The CDR3 loop is CAWTPKRGGYTF. CDR3 sequence (DNA): TGTGCCTGGACCCCGAAACGGGGAGGCTACACCTTC. The chain is built from TRBV30 and TRBJ1-2; D not resolved. Germline values: CDR1 GTSNPN, CDR2 SVGIG (reference sequence). Trimming removed 4 bases from V and 8 bases from J, with 14 bases in between. The CDR3 covers 12 residues.

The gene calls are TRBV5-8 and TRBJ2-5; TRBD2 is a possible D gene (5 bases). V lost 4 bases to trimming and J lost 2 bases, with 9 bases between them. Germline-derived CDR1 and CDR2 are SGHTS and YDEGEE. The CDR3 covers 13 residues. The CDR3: CASSPREQETQYF. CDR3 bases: TGTGCCAGCAGCCCCCGGGAACAAGAGACCCAGTACTTC. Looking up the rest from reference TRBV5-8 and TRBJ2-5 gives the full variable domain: EAGVTQSPTHLIKTRGQQATLRCSPISGHTSVYWYQQALGLGLQFLLWYDEGEERNRGNFPPRFSGRQFPNYSSELNVNALELEDSALYLCASSPREQETQYFGPGTRLLVL.

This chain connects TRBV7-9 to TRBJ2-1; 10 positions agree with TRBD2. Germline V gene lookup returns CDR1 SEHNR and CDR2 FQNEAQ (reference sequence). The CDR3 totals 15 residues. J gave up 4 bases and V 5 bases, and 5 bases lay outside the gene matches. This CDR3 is CASSIGLAVYNEQFF. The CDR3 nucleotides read TGTGCCAGCAGCATAGGACTAGCGGTTTACAATGAGCAGTTCTTC.